One sample yielded the 10 T cell receptor beta chains listed below, sequenced in a study of T cell repertoires in aging, cancer and after chemotherapy. TCR beta rearrangements were amplified from peripheral blood genomic DNA. Rearranged V-D-J TRB sequences were amplified with a mixed TRB-A/B primer pool. MiXCR, run by TCRdb on the multiplex PCR reads, gives a single entry per CDR3 protein. The profile shows approximately 9,300 distinct CDR3 sequences, less than 45% of them singletons. Input material: blood. The receptor source for this set is a human donor in good health.

This clonotype was picked up a small number of times. The V call is TRBV6-1, the J call TRBJ2-7, with D possibly matching TRBD2 (6 bases). CDR3 length equals 14 residues. Trimming took off 11 bases at V and 5 bases at J, with 22 bases between the two ends. CDR1 is MNHNS, CDR2 SASEGT, per germline. CDR3 nucleotide sequence: TGTGCCTCCCAAAGTCCGGGGGAGACTGACGAGCAGTACTTC. Protein sequence: CASQSPGETDEQYF.

There are a few counts of this clonotype. V usage is TRBV6-1 and J usage is TRBJ2-2; D perhaps matches TRBD2 (5 bases). V lost 2 bases and J lost 4, with 5 bases in between. Germline-derived CDR1 and CDR2 are MNHNS and SASEGT. The CDR3 is 13 amino acids. The CDR3 DNA reads TGTGCCAGCAGTGAAACTAGCACCGGGGAGCTGTTTTTT. Protein sequence: CASSETSTGELFF.

This rearrangement joins TRBV7-9 to TRBJ2-6; 7 nucleotides agree with TRBD1. J lost 0 bases, V lost 2 bases, and 4 bases had no gene match. In germline, CDR1 is SEHNR, CDR2 FQNEAQ (reference sequence). The CDR3 spans 17 residues. The CDR3 DNA is TGTGCCAGCAGCTTATTAGGACAGGTCTCTGGGGCCAACGTCCTGACTTTC. This translates into CASSLLGQVSGANVLTF. Filled out from reference TRBV7-9 and TRBJ2-6, the complete variable domain reads DTGVSQNPRHKITKRGQNVTFRCDPISEHNRLYWYRQTLGQGPEFLTYFQNEAQLEKSRLLSDRFSAERPKGSFSTLEIQRTEQGDSAMYLCASSLLGQVSGANVLTFGAGSRLTVL.

The chain has TRBV10-3 and TRBJ2-3; 10 bases line up with TRBD1. CDR3 length: 14 amino acids. The junction had 1 base not matched to a gene; V was cut back by 3 bases and J by 4 bases. Germline CDR1 is ENHRY and CDR2 is SYGVKD. CDR3 sequence: CAISDGTGADTQYF. The CDR3 DNA sequence: TGTGCCATCAGTGACGGGACAGGGGCAGATACGCAGTATTTT.

This clonotype was seen more than once but under ten times. The chain couples TRBV12-3 or TRBV12-4 to TRBJ1-3, with a possible D match to TRBD1 (5 bases). Deletions cut 5 bases from V and 0 bases from J, with 14 bases between. The CDR3 loop spans 16 amino acids. CDR3 sequence (DNA): TGTGCCAGCAGTCCCGACAGTAATCTCTCTGGAAACACCATATATTTT. Translation gives CASSPDSNLSGNTIYF.

Notes on this clonotype: The junction shows a germline mismatch at one end, possibly a read error. The J gene is TRBJ2-1, the V gene TRBV11-1; 8 bases align to TRBD2. CDR3 length equals 16 residues. CDR1 is SGHAT, CDR2 FQDESV, per germline (reference sequence). The CDR3 reads CASSHPATGGANEQFF. The CDR3 bases are TGCGCCAGCAGCCATCCCGCAACGGGGGGGGCCAATGAGCAGTTCTTC.

The V and J genes are TRBV6-1 and TRBJ1-5; D gene unclear. V lost 5 bases and J 0 bases, leaving 11 bases between the germline ends. The CDR3 runs to 15 residues. Germline V gene lookup returns CDR1 MNHNS and CDR2 SASEGT. The chain's CDR3 is CASSSGFYSNQPQHF. In DNA form, the CDR3 reads TGTGCCAGCAGTTCAGGATTCTATAGCAATCAGCCCCAGCATTTT.

V is TRBV7-2 and J is TRBJ1-4, with TRBD1 as a possible D gene (6 bases). Germline values: CDR1 SGHTA, CDR2 FQGNSA. V gave up 2 bases and J gave up 8 bases, with 15 bases separating them. The CDR3 is 15 amino acids. The chain's CDR3 is CASSLRGGSGEKLFF. CDR3 DNA sequence: TGTGCCAGCAGCTTAAGGGGGGGCTCAGGGGAAAAACTGTTTTTT. The complete variable domain, with remaining parts taken from reference TRBV7-2 and TRBJ1-4, reads GAGVSQSPSNKVTEKGKDVELRCDPISGHTALYWYRQSLGQGLEFLIYFQGNSAPDKSGLPSDRFSAERTGGSVSTLTIQRTQQEDSAVYLCASSLRGGSGEKLFFGSGTQLSVL.

V gene TRBV7-9 combines with J gene TRBJ2-3; TRBD1 might be the D (5 bases). Germline V gene lookup returns CDR1 SEHNR and CDR2 FQNEAQ (reference sequence). V lost 10 bases to trimming and J lost 5 bases, with 19 bases between them. The CDR3 spans 14 residues. The CDR3 sequence: CATRRLKGVDTQYF. CDR3 DNA sequence: TGTGCCACACGTCGCCTGAAAGGGGTAGATACGCAGTATTTT.

This clonotype was observed a few times. The CDR3 DNA follows: TGCGCCAGCAGTGAGTTTAGGACAGGATTAGCGACCCAGTACTTC. It translates to CASSEFRTGLATQYF. J is TRBJ2-5 and V is TRBV10-1, with 7 bases lining up with TRBD1. Germline trimming cut 1 base from V and 7 bases from J; bases unmatched to any gene: 9. The CDR3 covers 15 residues. CDR1 and CDR2 from the germline V gene are WNHNN and SYGVQD (reference sequence).